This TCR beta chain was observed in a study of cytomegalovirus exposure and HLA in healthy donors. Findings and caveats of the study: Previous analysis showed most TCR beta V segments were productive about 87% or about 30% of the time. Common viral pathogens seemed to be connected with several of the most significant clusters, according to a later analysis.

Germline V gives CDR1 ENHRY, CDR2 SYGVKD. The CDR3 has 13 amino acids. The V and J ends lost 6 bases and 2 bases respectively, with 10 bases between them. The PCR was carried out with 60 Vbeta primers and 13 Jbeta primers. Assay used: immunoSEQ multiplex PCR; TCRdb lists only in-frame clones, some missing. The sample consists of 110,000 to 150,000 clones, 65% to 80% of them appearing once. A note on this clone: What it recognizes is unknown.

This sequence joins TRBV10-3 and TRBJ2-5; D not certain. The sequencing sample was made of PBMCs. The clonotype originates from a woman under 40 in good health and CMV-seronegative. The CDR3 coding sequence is TGTGCCATCAGATCCGGTTCGCAAGAGACCCAGTACTTC. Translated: CAIRSGSQETQYF.